This is a list of T cell receptor beta chains from one sample in a study of beta chain features in type 1 diabetes. The data were produced by immunoSEQ multiplex PCR, yet TCRdb's version contains in-frame clones alone and is incomplete. This sample carries about 260,000 clones, approximately 70% of them seen once, and the ten largest clones take 0.053%. Sequenced: naive CD4+ T cells from blood. The receptors come from a man aged 25 to 40 in good health. Each CDR3 is given with its conserved first and last residue. The size field is filled for only some rows; it gives once, few, many or a size class.

CDR3 length	V gene	clone size	J gene	CDR3 protein
15	TRBV13	-	TRBJ1-6	CASSSNDRNNSPLHF
16	TRBV6-5	-	TRBJ2-7	CASSYDTSGGPYEQYF
10	TRBV20-1	-	TRBJ2-3	CSANTDTQYF
15	TRBV30	few	TRBJ2-6	CAWSGGNSGANVLTF
16	TRBV7-9	-	-	CASSSRGLAGVGEQYF
15	TRBV5-6	-	TRBJ2-7	CASSARQGYSWEQYF
14	TRBV30	once	TRBJ2-3	CAWKPAVLTDTQYF
15	TRBV23-1	few	TRBJ2-3	CASSRLVPSTDTQYF
14	TRBV30	-	TRBJ2-1	CAWTLLTGGVEQFF
14	TRBV25-1	-	TRBJ2-3	CASSEYSRVDTQYF